A single sample gave rise to the 9 T cell receptor beta chains below, sequenced in a study of liver allograft versus peripheral blood T cells. The overall study: What was compared were the T cell receptor repertoires in transplanted livers and those in the peripheral blood of recipients.

MiXCR, applied by TCRdb to the reads, yields one record per CDR3 protein. The data hold a few thousand distinct CDR3 sequences, with 13% to 15% observed a single time. Source of these receptors: a human patient who had a liver transplant. Part of the T cells may come from the graft donor.

The chain joins TRBV2 to TRBJ2-7, with 12 positions matching TRBD2. V shed 10 bases, J shed 0 bases, and the junction held 13 bases outside the gene matches. This CDR3 has 17 residues. Germline V gives CDR1 SNHLY, CDR2 FYNNEI. CDR3 residues: CANTGTSGSIPSYEQYF. CDR3 sequence (DNA): TGTGCCAACACCGGGACTAGCGGGTCTATCCCCTCCTACGAGCAGTACTTC. Filled out from reference TRBV2 and TRBJ2-7, the complete variable domain reads EPEVTQTPSHQVTQMGQEVILRCVPISNHLYFYWYRQILGQKVEFLVSFYNNEISEKSEIFDDQFSVERPDGSNFTLKIRSTKLEDSAMYFCANTGTSGSIPSYEQYFGPGTRLTVT.

J is TRBJ1-2 and V is TRBV27; a possible D gene is TRBD1 (5 bases). CDR1 and CDR2 (germline): MNHEY, SMNVEV (reference sequence). Trimming left V 0 bases short and J 0 bases short, with 14 bases between. The CDR3 consists of 17 residues. The CDR3 loop reads CASSLSILGLPNYGYTF. As DNA, the CDR3 is TGTGCCAGCAGTTTATCGATTCTGGGGCTCCCTAACTATGGCTACACCTTC.

This clonotype is medium-sized within its sample. This chain connects TRBV6-5 to TRBJ1-6; D call uncertain. CDR3 size: 15 residues. Germline V CDR1 and CDR2: MNHEY, SVGAGI. Trimming cost V 6 bases and J 8 bases, with 17 bases left between them. CDR3: CASSSGIGVDSPLHF. The CDR3 nucleotides read TGTGCCAGCAGCTCGGGGATTGGGGTAGATTCACCCCTCCACTTT.

This clonotype was seen more than once but under ten times. This sequence joins TRBV6-5 and TRBJ2-7; D unclear. The CDR3 length is 13 residues. Trimming cost V 2 bases and J 3 bases, with 8 bases left between them. Germline CDR1 reads MNHEY; CDR2 reads SVGAGI. The CDR3 here is CASSYGRFYEQYF. CDR3 bases: TGTGCCAGCAGTTACGGGCGATTCTACGAGCAGTACTTC.

This clonotype was counted ten times or more. The chain combines TRBV12-3 or TRBV12-4 with TRBJ2-3, with unresolved D. The ends were cut back, 3 bases at V and 0 bases at J, with 7 bases in the middle. CDR3 length equals 14 residues. CDR3 DNA: TGTGCCAGCAGTTTGTGGTCTAGCACAGATACGCAGTATTTT. It is translated as CASSLWSSTDTQYF.

As regards this clonotype: A much bigger clone sits one base away, suggesting this may be a read error. The V gene is TRBV6-1, the J gene TRBJ2-1; 8 nucleotides line up with TRBD2. CDR1 is MNHNS, CDR2 SASEGT, per germline. CDR3 size: 16 residues. The CDR3 nucleotides are TGTGTCAGCACCCGACTAGCGTGGGACCTTTACAATGAGCAGTTCTTC. The encoded protein is CVSTRLAWDLYNEQFF.

The chain is built from TRBV24-1 and TRBJ1-1; a weak D match, TRBD1 (6 bases). This CDR3 contains 12 residues. Germline V gene data show CDR1 as KGHDR and CDR2 as SFDVKD. The V end lost 5 bases, the J end lost 7 bases, and 10 bases lay between the germline ends. The CDR3 region has the DNA TGTGCCACCAGTGGAGGGGGTATTGAAGCTTTCTTT. Translating gives CATSGGGIEAFF.

In this sample, this clonotype is medium-sized. The chain has TRBV6-5 and TRBJ1-1; D not certain. The length of the CDR3 is 11 residues. Trimming removed 7 bases from V and 6 bases from J, with 9 bases in between. Germline V gene data show CDR1 as MNHEY and CDR2 as SVGAGI. CDR3 sequence reads: CASNLGPEAFF. The CDR3 nucleotides are TGTGCCAGCAACCTCGGGCCTGAAGCTTTCTTT.

By its share, this clonotype is medium-sized. The V and J genes are TRBV5-4 and TRBJ1-2; possibly TRBD1 for D (5 bases). Germline V gene lookup returns CDR1 SGHNT and CDR2 YYREEE (reference sequence). V dropped 9 bases and J dropped 9 bases, with 15 bases sitting between them. This CDR3 region has 11 residues. In nucleotides, the CDR3 is TGTGCCACCTGGGGGGGGGAAAGCTACACCTTC. It codes for CATWGGESYTF.